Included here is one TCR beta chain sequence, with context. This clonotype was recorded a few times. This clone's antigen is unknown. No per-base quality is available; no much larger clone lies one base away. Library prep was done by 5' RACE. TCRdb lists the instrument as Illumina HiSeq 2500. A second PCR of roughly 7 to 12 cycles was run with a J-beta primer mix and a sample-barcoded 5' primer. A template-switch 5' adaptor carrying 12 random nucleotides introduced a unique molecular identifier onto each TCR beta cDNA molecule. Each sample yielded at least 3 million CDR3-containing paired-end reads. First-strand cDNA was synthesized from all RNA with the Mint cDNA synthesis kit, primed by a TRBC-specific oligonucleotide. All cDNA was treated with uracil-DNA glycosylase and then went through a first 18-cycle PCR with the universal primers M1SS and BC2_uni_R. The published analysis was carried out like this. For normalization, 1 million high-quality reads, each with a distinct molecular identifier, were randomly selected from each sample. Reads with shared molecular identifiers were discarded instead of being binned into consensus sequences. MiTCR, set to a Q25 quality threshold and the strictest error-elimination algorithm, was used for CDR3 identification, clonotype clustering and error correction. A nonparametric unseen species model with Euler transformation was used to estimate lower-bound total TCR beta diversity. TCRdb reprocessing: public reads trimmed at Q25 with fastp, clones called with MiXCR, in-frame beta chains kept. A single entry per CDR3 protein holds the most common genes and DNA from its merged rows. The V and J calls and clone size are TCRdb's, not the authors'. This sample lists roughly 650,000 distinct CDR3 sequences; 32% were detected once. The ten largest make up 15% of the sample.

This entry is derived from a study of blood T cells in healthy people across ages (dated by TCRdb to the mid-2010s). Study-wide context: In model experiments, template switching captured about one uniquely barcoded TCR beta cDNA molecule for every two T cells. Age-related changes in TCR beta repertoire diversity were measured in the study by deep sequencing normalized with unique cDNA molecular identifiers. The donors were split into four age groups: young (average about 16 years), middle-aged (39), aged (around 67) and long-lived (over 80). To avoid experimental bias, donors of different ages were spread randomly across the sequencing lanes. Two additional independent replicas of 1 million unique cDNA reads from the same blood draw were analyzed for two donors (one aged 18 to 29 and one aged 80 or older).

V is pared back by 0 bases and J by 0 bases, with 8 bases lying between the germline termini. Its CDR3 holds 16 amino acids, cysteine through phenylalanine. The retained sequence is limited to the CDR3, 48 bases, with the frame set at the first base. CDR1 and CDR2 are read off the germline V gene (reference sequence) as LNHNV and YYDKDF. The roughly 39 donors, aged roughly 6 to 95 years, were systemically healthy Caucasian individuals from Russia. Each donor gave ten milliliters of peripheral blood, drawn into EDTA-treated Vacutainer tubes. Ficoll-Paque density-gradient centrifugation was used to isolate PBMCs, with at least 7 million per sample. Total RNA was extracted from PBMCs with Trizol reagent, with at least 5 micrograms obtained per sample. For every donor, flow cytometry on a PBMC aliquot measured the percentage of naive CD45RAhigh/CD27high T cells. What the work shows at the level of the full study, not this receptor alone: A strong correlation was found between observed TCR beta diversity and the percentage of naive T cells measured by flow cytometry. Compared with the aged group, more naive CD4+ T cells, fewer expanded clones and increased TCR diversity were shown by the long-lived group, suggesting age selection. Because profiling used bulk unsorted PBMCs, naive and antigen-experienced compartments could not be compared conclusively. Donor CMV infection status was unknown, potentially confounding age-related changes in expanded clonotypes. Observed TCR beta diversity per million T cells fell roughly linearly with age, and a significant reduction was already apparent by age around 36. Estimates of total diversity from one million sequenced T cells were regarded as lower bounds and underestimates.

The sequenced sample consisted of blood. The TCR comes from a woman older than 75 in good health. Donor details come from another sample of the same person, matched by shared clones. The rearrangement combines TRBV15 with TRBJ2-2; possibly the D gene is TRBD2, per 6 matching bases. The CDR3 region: CATSRDRESNTGELFF. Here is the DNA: TGTGCCACCAGCAGAGATCGGGAGTCGAACACCGGGGAGCTGTTTTTT.